The source of this TCR beta chain is a study of naive and memory T cell subsets. Study-level results: Especially in CD8 cells, naive repertoires contained a few larger clonotypes, possibly CD45RA-re-expressing memory cells. In naive cells, over 95% of TCR sequences were seen only once.

An equimolar mix of two oligonucleotides served as the beta constant-region primer for TRBC1 and TRBC2. The ligated cDNA underwent four PCR rounds using SP2 and nested alpha and beta constant-region primers. TCRdb processed the UMI-ligation and nested PCR reads anew with MiXCR; each CDR3 protein has one entry. The profile shows under 150,000 distinct CDR3 sequences, 15% to 25% of them singletons. As regards this clonotype: Its antigen remains unknown.

There are 17 residues in the CDR3. Per the germline V gene, CDR1 is DFQATT and CDR2 is SNEGSKA (reference sequence). The germline V and J ends were trimmed by 0 bases and 5 bases, with 23 bases remaining between them. Sequencing used naive CD8+ T cells from blood. The genes are TRBV20-1 and TRBJ2-7; a weak D match, TRBD1 (5 bases). The sequence came from a human donor in good health. The CDR3 reads CSARDPQGSSFLHEQYF. CDR3 DNA: TGCAGTGCTAGAGATCCCCAGGGTTCCTCTTTCTTGCACGAGCAGTACTTC.